This TCR beta chain appears in the sequencing data of a study of blood T cell repertoires in COVID-19. Across the study: T cells, B-cell-depleted T cells, or PBMCs supplied cDNA or gDNA.

Measured with immunoSEQ multiplex PCR; TCRdb has only the in-frame clones, and not every one. The sample has about 70,000 clones, approximately 88% seen once; the top ten hold more than 2%. From germline, CDR1 is SGHRS and CDR2 YFSETQ. This CDR3 has 14 residues. V gave up 2 bases and J gave up 0 bases, with 8 bases separating them. This clonotype originated in a human donor in a cohort sampled during active COVID-19. The specimen was peripheral blood. This chain links TRBV5-1 with TRBJ1-1, with D hard to call. The CDR3 bases are TGCGCCAGCAGCTTCGGGAACATGAACACTGAAGCTTTCTTT. Translation gives CASSFGNMNTEAFF.